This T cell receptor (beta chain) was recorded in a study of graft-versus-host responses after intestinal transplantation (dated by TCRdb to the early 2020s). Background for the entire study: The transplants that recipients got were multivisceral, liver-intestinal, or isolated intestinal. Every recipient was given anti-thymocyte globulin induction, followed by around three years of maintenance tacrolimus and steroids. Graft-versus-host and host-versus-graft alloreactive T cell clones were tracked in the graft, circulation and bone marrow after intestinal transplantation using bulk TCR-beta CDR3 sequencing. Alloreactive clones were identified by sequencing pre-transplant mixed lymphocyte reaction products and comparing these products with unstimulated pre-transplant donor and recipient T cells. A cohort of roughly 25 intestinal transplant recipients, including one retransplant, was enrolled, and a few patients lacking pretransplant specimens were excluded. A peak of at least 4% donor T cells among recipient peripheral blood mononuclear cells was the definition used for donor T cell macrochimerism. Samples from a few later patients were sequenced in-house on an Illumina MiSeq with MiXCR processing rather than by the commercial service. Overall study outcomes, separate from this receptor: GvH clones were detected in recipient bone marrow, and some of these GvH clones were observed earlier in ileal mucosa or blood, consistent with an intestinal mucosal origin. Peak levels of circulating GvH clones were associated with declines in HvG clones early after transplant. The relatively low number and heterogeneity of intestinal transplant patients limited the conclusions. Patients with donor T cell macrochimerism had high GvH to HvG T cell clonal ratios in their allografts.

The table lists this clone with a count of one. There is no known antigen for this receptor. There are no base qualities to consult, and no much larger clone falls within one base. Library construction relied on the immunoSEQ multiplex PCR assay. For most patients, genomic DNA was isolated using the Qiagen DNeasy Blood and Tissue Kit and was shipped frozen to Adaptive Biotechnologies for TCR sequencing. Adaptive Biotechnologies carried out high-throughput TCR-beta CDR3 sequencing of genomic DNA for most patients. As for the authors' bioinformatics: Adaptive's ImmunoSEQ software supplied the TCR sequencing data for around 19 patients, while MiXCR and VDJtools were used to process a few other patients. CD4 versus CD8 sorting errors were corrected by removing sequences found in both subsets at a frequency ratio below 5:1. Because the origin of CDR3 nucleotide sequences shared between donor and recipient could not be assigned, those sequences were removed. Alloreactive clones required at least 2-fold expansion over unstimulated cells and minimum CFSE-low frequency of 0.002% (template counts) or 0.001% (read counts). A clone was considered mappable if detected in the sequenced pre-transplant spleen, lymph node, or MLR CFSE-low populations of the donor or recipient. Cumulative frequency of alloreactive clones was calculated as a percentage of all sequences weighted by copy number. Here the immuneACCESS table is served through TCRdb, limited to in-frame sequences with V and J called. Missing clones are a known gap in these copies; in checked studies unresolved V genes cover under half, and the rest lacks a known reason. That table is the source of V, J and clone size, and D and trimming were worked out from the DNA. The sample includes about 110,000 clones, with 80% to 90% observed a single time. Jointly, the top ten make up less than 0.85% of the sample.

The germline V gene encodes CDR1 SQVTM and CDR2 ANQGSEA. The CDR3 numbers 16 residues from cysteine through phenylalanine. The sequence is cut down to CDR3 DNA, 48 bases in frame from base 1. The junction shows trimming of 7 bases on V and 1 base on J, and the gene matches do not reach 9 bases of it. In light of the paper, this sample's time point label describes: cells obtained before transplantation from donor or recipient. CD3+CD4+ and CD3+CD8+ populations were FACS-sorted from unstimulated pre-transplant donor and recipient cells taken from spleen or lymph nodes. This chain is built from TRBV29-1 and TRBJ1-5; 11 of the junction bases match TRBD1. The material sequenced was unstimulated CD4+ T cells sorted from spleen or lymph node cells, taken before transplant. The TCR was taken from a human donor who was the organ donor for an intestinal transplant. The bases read TGCAGCGGGGCCGGGACAGGGGGGGGGAGCAATCAGCCCCAGCATTTT. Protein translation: CSGAGTGGGSNQPQHF.